Below, 24 T cell receptor beta chains from the same sample are listed, as sequenced in a study of cytomegalovirus exposure and HLA in healthy donors. PCR used 60 Vbeta primers and 13 Jbeta primers. Clones were read by immunoSEQ multiplex PCR, and TCRdb kept only the in-frame ones, dropping some. The data show 160,000 or so clones, over 60% seen once. Sequencing was performed on PBMCs. Every receptor here comes from a woman in her 30s in good health and CMV-seronegative.

The chain uses TRBV10-3 and TRBJ2-1; 9 nucleotides line up with TRBD1. Germline assignment: CDR1 ENHRY and CDR2 SYGVKD. Unmatched junction bases numbered 6, after V lost 2 bases and J lost 1 base. This CDR3 region has 17 residues. The CDR3 DNA reads as TGTGCCATCAGTGAGACAGGGGGCATAAGGTCCTACAATGAGCAGTTCTTC. Residues: CAISETGGIRSYNEQFF.

A word on this clone: One end of the junction varies from germline; a read error may be responsible. The genes are TRBV7-7 and TRBJ2-1, with TRBD2 identical over 13 bases. The germline gives CDR1 SSHAT, CDR2 FNYEAQ (reference sequence). The CDR3 consists of 15 residues. The CDR3 is CASSPGLAGKHEQFF. In DNA form, the CDR3 reads TGTGCTAGCAGTCCGGGACTAGCGGGAAAACATGAGCAGTTCTTC.

The V call is TRBV12-5, the J call TRBJ1-1; unclear D gene. V shed 6 bases and J shed 5 bases, with 10 bases lying between them. There are 12 residues in the CDR3. Germline V gene lookup returns CDR1 LGHNT and CDR2 FRNRAP. DNA for the CDR3: TGTGCTAGTGGGTCGGGAGTTACTGAAGCTTTCTTT. The encoded protein is CASGSGVTEAFF.

The table lists this clone with a few counts. The chain couples TRBV28 to TRBJ1-5; D may be TRBD1 (5 bases). Trimming pared 4 bases from V and 4 bases from J, leaving 8 bases between. Germline V gene data show CDR1 as MDHEN and CDR2 as SYDVKM. This CDR3 is 13 amino acids long. CDR3 loop: CASSYQGNQPQHF. The CDR3 nucleotides read TGTGCCAGCAGTTATCAGGGAAATCAGCCCCAGCATTTT. The whole variable domain, filled in from reference TRBV28 and TRBJ1-5, reads DVKVTQSSRYLVKRTGEKVFLECVQDMDHENMFWYRQDPGLGLRLIYFSYDVKMKEKGDIPEGYSVSREKKERFSLILESASTNQTSMYLCASSYQGNQPQHFGDGTRLSIL.

The chain carries TRBV5-8 and TRBJ2-7; TRBD2 is a possible D gene (5 bases). Trimming left V 2 bases short and J 2 bases short, with 8 bases between. This CDR3 has 13 amino acids. CDR1 is SGHTS, CDR2 YDEGEE, per germline. Here the CDR3 reads CASSLADAYEQYF. As DNA, the CDR3 is TGTGCCAGCAGCTTAGCGGATGCCTACGAGCAGTACTTC.

This chain connects TRBV28 to TRBJ1-2, with 11 positions matching TRBD1. Germline-derived CDR1 and CDR2 are MDHEN and SYDVKM. CDR3 length: 15 residues. V lost 4 bases to trimming and J lost 4 bases; unmatched junction nucleotides: 5. Written as DNA, the CDR3 is TGTGCCAGCAGTTCAACCGGGACAGGGGGCTATGGCTACACCTTC. Translated, it gives CASSSTGTGGYGYTF.

This sequence joins TRBV19 and TRBJ2-2; D is perhaps TRBD1 (6 bases). Per germline, CDR1 LNHDA and CDR2 SQIVND (reference sequence). The V gene lost 5 bases and the J gene lost 0 bases, with 13 bases spanning the gap. The CDR3 totals 16 residues. In DNA form, the CDR3 reads TGTGCCAGTAGTTCTAAGGACAGTTCGAACACCGGGGAGCTGTTTTTT. Translation: CASSSKDSSNTGELFF.

The chain employs TRBV14 and TRBJ2-5; D is possibly TRBD2 (5 bases). The J call may not be correct, given that the DNA end is closer to TRBJ2-7. This CDR3 is built from 14 residues. CDR1 and CDR2 from the germline V gene are SGHDN and FVKESK. The CDR3 nucleotides read TGTGCCAGCAGCCAAGTGGGAGAATCTTACGAGCAGTACTTC. Protein product: CASSQVGESYEQYF.

DNA of the CDR3: TGTGCCATCAGTGATAAGGACAGGGGAACCGGGGAGCTGTTTTTT. Its translation is CAISDKDRGTGELFF. The chain links TRBV10-3 to TRBJ2-2; TRBD1 agrees at 9 bases. The CDR3 spans 15 residues. Germline-derived CDR1 and CDR2 are ENHRY and SYGVKD. V shed 3 bases and J 5 bases; nucleotides not matched to a gene: 4.

This rearrangement joins TRBV19 to TRBJ1-6; 10 bases are shared with TRBD1. The CDR3 runs 15 residues. Germline assignment: CDR1 LNHDA and CDR2 SQIVND (reference sequence). V shed 7 bases and J 3 bases; nucleotides not matched to a gene: 3. The CDR3 DNA follows: TGTGCCAGTAAGGGACAGGGGAACTATAATTCACCCCTCCACTTT. Translating gives CASKGQGNYNSPLHF.

This clone is a singleton in its sample. The J gene is TRBJ1-3, the V gene TRBV6-5; D might be TRBD1 (5 bases). This CDR3 region has 13 residues. Deletions cut 4 bases from V and 7 bases from J, with 11 bases between. Germline lookup yields CDR1 MNHEY and CDR2 SVGAGI. The CDR3 DNA is TGTGCCAGCAGTTGGGGGAGGGCGAACACCATATATTTT. Translation gives CASSWGRANTIYF.

V is TRBV4-3 and J is TRBJ1-2; D remains unclear. Germline lookup yields CDR1 LGHNA and CDR2 YSLEER. The CDR3 consists of 15 residues. Trimming shortened V by 3 bases and J by 0 bases, and 11 bases separated the two germline ends. CDR3 DNA sequence: TGCGCCAGCAGCCATTCCGAGGCGCCTAACTATGGCTACACCTTC. This sequence encodes CASSHSEAPNYGYTF.

The V gene is TRBV5-6, the J gene TRBJ1-5, with 7 positions matching TRBD1. CDR1 SGHDT and CDR2 YYEEEE come from the germline V gene. CDR3 length: 15 amino acids. The junction had 7 bases not matched to a gene; V was cut back by 1 base and J by 6 bases. CDR3 DNA: TGTGCCAGCAGCTTGTCAACAGGGGCAAGTCAGCCCCAGCATTTT. It translates to CASSLSTGASQPQHF.

This clone has a single count. The V call is TRBV4-2, the J call TRBJ2-1; 13 bases line up with TRBD2. The CDR3 consists of 16 residues. The V and J ends lost 2 bases and 7 bases, in that order; junction bases with no gene match: 5. The V gene's germline CDR1 is LGHNA and CDR2 YNFKEQ. The CDR3 is CASSQTSGGAGNEQFF. CDR3 coding DNA: TGTGCCAGCAGCCAAACTAGCGGGGGGGCGGGGAATGAGCAGTTCTTC.

The rearrangement uses TRBV12-5 and TRBJ1-5; D is uncertain. The germline V gene has CDR1 LGHNT and CDR2 FRNRAP. The V gene lost 1 base and the J gene lost 4 bases, with 5 bases spanning the gap. This CDR3 is 13 amino acids long. CDR3 nucleotide sequence: TGTGCTAGTGGTTTGGGTCCTAATCAGCCCCAGCATTTT. This encodes CASGLGPNQPQHF.

The V and J genes are TRBV4-1 and TRBJ1-2; tentatively, D is TRBD1 (6 bases). Germline CDR1 and CDR2: MGHRA and YSYEKL. The CDR3 totals 14 residues. V lost 0 bases and J lost 2, with 7 bases in between. For the CDR3, the DNA is TGCGCCAGCAGCCAAGATACAGGGAACTATGGCTACACCTTC. Its protein product is CASSQDTGNYGYTF.

V gene TRBV7-2 combines with J gene TRBJ2-1; 10 bases are shared with TRBD2. V lost 1 base and J lost 6; bases outside the gene matches: 3. This CDR3 has 15 amino acids. Germline loops: CDR1 SGHTA, CDR2 FQGNSA. The CDR3: CASSLVGTSVNEQFF. The CDR3 bases are TGTGCCAGCAGCTTAGTGGGGACTAGCGTCAATGAGCAGTTCTTC.

This chain uses TRBV28 with TRBJ2-1; 9 positions agree with TRBD2. The CDR3 has 15 amino acids. The germline V gene encodes CDR1 MDHEN and CDR2 SYDVKM. The V gene end was trimmed by 6 bases and the J gene end by 3 bases; junction bases not matched to a gene: 6. This CDR3 reads CASSSRGGGYNEQFF. The CDR3 DNA reads as TGTGCCAGCAGCTCGCGCGGGGGGGGCTACAATGAGCAGTTCTTC. Complete variable domain (other parts from reference TRBV28 and TRBJ2-1): DVKVTQSSRYLVKRTGEKVFLECVQDMDHENMFWYRQDPGLGLRLIYFSYDVKMKEKGDIPEGYSVSREKKERFSLILESASTNQTSMYLCASSSRGGGYNEQFFGPGTRLTVL.

V is TRBV2 and J is TRBJ1-2, with 9 nucleotides matching TRBD1. CDR1 is SNHLY, CDR2 FYNNEI, per germline. The CDR3 contains 15 residues. V was clipped by 6 bases and J by 5 bases; unmatched bases: 10. CDR3 DNA sequence: TGTGCCAGCAGACAACTCAGGACAGGGGAGTATGGCTACACCTTC. It is translated as CASRQLRTGEYGYTF.

V and J are TRBV11-1 and TRBJ1-1; 7 bases fit TRBD1. V was pared by 6 bases and J by 1 base, with 5 bases of the junction left unmatched. This CDR3 contains 14 residues. CDR1 is SGHAT and CDR2 is FQDESV in the germline V gene (reference sequence). The CDR3 bases are TGTGCCAGCAGGGTGGACAGGCAGAACACTGAAGCTTTCTTT. Amino acid sequence: CASRVDRQNTEAFF.

The gene calls are TRBV28 and TRBJ1-6; unclear D gene. V shed 7 bases and J shed 0 bases, with 7 bases lying between them. The CDR3 extends over 14 amino acids. Germline CDR1 reads MDHEN; CDR2 reads SYDVKM. The CDR3 region is CASITSSYNSPLHF. CDR3 nucleotides: TGTGCCAGCATTACGAGCTCCTATAATTCACCCCTCCACTTT.

A few counts support this clone. This rearrangement joins TRBV5-1 to TRBJ2-7; 10 nucleotides line up with TRBD2. The germline CDR1 and CDR2 sequences are SGHRS and YFSETQ. The CDR3 covers 14 residues. V trimming: 4 bases; J trimming: 5 bases; junction bases outside the gene matches: 6. The CDR3 DNA sequence: TGCGCCAGCAGCCCGACTAGCGGGTCCGACGAGCAGTACTTC. It codes for CASSPTSGSDEQYF. Using reference TRBV5-1 and TRBJ2-7 for the parts outside the CDR3, the full variable domain is KAGVTQTPRYLIKTRGQQVTLSCSPISGHRSVSWYQQTPGQGLQFLFEYFSETQRNKGNFPGRFSGRQFSNSRSEMNVSTLELGDSALYLCASSPTSGSDEQYFGPGTRLTVT.

This chain joins TRBV6-5 and TRBJ2-1; 8 bases are a match to TRBD2. Looked up from germline, CDR1 is MNHEY and CDR2 is SVGAGI. Trimming at V came to 2 bases and at J to 10 bases, leaving 10 bases not matched to a gene. The length of the CDR3 is 15 residues. CDR3 region: CASSYEREGRVEQFF. The CDR3 DNA reads TGTGCCAGCAGTTACGAACGGGAGGGCCGAGTAGAGCAGTTCTTC.

V usage is TRBV5-1 and J usage is TRBJ2-3; TRBD2 matches at 11 bases. The CDR3 runs 23 residues. J lost 3 bases, V lost 0 bases, and 24 bases had no gene match. Per germline, CDR1 SGHRS and CDR2 YFSETQ. CDR3 DNA sequence: TGCGCCAGCAGCTTGGTGTTTGGGTCGGGGGGGGCCACTAGCGGGAGTTGGACAGATACGCAGTATTTT. Translated, it gives CASSLVFGSGGATSGSWTDTQYF.